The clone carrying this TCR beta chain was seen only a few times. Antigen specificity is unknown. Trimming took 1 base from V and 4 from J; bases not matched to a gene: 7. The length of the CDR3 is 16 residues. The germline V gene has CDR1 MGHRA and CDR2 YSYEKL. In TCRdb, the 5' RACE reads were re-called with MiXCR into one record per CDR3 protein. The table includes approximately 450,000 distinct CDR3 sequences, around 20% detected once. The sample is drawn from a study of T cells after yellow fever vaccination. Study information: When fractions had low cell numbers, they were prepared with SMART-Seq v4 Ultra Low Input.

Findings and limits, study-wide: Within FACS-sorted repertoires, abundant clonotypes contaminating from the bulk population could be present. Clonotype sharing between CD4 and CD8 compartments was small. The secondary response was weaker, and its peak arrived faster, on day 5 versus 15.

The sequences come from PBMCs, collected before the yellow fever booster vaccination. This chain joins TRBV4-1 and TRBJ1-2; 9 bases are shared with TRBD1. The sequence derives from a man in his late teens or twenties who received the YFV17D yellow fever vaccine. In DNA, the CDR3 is TGCGCCAGCAGCCAAGTGGGACAGGGAATCGCCTATGGCTACACCTTC. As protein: CASSQVGQGIAYGYTF.